The 6 T cell receptor beta chains given below trace back to one sample, sequenced in a study of tumor and adjacent non-tumor tissue in lung cancer. A modified ARM-PCR protocol with three rounds of nested PCR amplified TCRbeta. TCRdb re-derived calls from the multiplex PCR reads in MiXCR, one entry per CDR3 protein. This sample has 100,000 to 120,000 distinct CDR3 sequences, with nearly 85% found just once. This sample's RNA came from whole unsorted tissue. What was sequenced was lung tumor tissue. These receptors originate from a man aged 70-80 years with non-small cell lung cancer.

In regard to this clonotype: This clone may be a read error of a much larger clone one base away. The chain carries TRBV20-1 and TRBJ2-7; TRBD1 aligns across 7 bases. The CDR3 runs 13 residues. Germline values: CDR1 DFQATT, CDR2 SNEGSKA (reference sequence). The V and J ends lost 7 bases and 4 bases, in that order; junction bases with no gene match: 10. The CDR3 is CSVRGPIGYEQYF. CDR3 coding DNA: TGCAGTGTTAGGGGGCCAATCGGGTACGAGCAGTACTTC.

The chain has TRBV20-1 and TRBJ2-5; 7 bases map to TRBD2. The CDR3 spans 14 residues. The V segment lost 5 bases and the J segment 5 bases; nucleotides outside the gene matches: 11. CDR1 is DFQATT, CDR2 SNEGSKA, per germline (reference sequence). The CDR3 bases are TGCAGTGCTTATACTGGTGGGGGGGGGGAGACCCAGTACTTC. Translated, it gives CSAYTGGGGETQYF.

About this clonotype: Relative to the germline gene, one junction end is altered; a read error may explain this. This chain connects TRBV6-6 to TRBJ2-3; 8 positions match TRBD2. This CDR3 is 17 amino acids long. Germline values: CDR1 MNHNY, CDR2 SVGAGI (reference sequence). CDR3 sequence (DNA): TGTGCCAGCAGGCCCAATCCGGGACTAGTAGGAGCAGATACGCAGTGTTTT. It codes for CASRPNPGLVGADTQCF.

This clonotype was seen repeatedly, ten times or more. This chain connects TRBV7-8 to TRBJ1-1; 8 nucleotides line up with TRBD1. V lost 4 bases, J lost 5 bases, and 15 bases stayed unmatched. Germline V gene sequence: CDR1 SGHVS, CDR2 FQNEAQ. The CDR3 has 17 amino acids. DNA of the CDR3: TGTGCCAGCAGCTCCGGGACAGGCGACTTAAGGAGGACTGAAGCTTTCTTT. Translating gives CASSSGTGDLRRTEAFF. The full variable domain, rest sourced from reference TRBV7-8 and TRBJ1-1, is GAGVSQSPRYKVAKRGQDVALRCDPISGHVSLFWYQQALGQGPEFLTYFQNEAQLDKSGLPSDRFFAERPEGSVSTLKIQRTQQEDSAVYLCASSSGTGDLRRTEAFFGQGTRLTVV.

The rearrangement uses TRBV29-1 and TRBJ2-1; D remains unclear. Germline V gene data show CDR1 as SQVTM and CDR2 as ANQGSEA. The CDR3 runs 14 residues. DNA for the CDR3: TGCAGATTTGAAGATTTTGGGGTGTACAATGAGCAGTTCTTC. Encoded protein: CRFEDFGVYNEQFF.

Comments on this clonotype: A junction boundary mismatches the germline segment, possibly from a read error. This rearrangement joins TRBV6-2 or TRBV6-3 to TRBJ2-7, with 11 nucleotides matching TRBD2. CDR1 is MNHEY, CDR2 SVGEGT, per germline. CDR3 length: 13 residues. The CDR3 DNA is TGTGCCAGTCTGAGTAGCGGGAGGGACGAGCATTACTTC. Translation gives CASLSSGRDEHYF.